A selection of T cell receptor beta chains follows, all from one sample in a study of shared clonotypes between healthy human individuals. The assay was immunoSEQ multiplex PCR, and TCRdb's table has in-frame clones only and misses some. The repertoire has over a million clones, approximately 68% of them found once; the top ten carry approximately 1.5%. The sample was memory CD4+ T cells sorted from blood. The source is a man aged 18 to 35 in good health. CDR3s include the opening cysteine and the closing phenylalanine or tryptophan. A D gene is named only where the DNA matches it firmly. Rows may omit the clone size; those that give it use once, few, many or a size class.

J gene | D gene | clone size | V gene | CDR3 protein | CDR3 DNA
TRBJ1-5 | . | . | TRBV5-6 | CASSSRGRDQPQHF | TGTGCCAGCAGCTCGCGGGGCCGCGATCAGCCCCAGCATTTT
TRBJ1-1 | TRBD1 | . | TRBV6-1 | CASRADRANTEAFF | TGTGCCAGCAGGGCCGACAGGGCGAACACTGAAGCTTTCTTT
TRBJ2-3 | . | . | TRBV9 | CASSVAGRVTNTDTQYF | TGTGCCAGCAGCGTAGCTGGTAGGGTAACTAACACAGATACGCAGTATTTT
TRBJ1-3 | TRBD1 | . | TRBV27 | CASSEGQSSGNTIYF | TGTGCCAGCAGCGAGGGACAGTCATCTGGAAACACCATATATTTT
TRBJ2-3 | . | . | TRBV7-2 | CASSPGTPGDTQYF | TGTGCCAGCAGTCCCGGGACTCCGGGGGATACGCAGTATTTT
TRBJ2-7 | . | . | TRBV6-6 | CASSYGQEGEQYF | TGTGCCAGCAGTTACGGGCAGGAGGGCGAGCAGTACTTC
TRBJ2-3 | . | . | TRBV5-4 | CASSKDRVYTQYF | TGTGCCAGCAGCAAGGACCGGGTGTATACGCAGTATTTT
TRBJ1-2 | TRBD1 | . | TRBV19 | CASSTWTGMGGYTF | TGTGCCAGTAGTACCTGGACAGGGATGGGAGGCTACACCTTC
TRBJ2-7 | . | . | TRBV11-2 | CASSLGAQGQGEQYF | TGTGCCAGCAGCTTAGGTGCCCAGGGGCAGGGCGAGCAGTACTTC
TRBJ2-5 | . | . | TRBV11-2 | CASSRIRAKGDETQYF | TGTGCCAGCAGCAGGATCCGGGCCAAGGGGGACGAGACCCAGTACTTC
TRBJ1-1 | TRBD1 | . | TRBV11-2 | CASSVPGQGAWGTEAFF | TGTGCCAGCAGCGTACCGGGACAGGGGGCGTGGGGCACTGAAGCTTTCTTT
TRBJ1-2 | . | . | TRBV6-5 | CASSYSGSYGYTF | TGTGCCAGCAGTTACTCCGGGTCCTATGGCTACACCTTC
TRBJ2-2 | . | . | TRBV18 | CASSWDTPGTGELFF | TGTGCCAGCTCGTGGGACACTCCCGGGACCGGGGAGCTGTTTTTT
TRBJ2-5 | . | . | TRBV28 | CASNQLDQETQYF | TGTGCCAGCAATCAACTAGATCAAGAGACCCAGTACTTC
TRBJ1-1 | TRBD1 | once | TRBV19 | CASSPGQGYTEAFF | TGTGCCAGTAGTCCCGGACAGGGATACACTGAAGCTTTCTTT
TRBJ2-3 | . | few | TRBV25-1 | CASSAVKGGDTQYF | TGTGCCAGCAGTGCTGTAAAGGGAGGAGATACGCAGTATTTT
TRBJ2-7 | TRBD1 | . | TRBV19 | CASSIRTGFYEQYF | TGTGCCAGTAGTATACGGACAGGCTTCTACGAGCAGTACTTC
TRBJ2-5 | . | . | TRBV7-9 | CASSSAMGEVQKTQYF | TGTGCCAGCAGCTCTGCGATGGGGGAGGTCCAAAAGACCCAGTACTTC
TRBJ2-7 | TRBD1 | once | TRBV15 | CATSTRDRSYEQYF | TGTGCCACCAGCACCCGGGACAGATCCTACGAGCAGTACTTC
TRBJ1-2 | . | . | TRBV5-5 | CASSSTDREGVYGYTF | TGTGCCAGCAGCTCGACGGACCGGGAAGGGGTCTATGGCTACACCTTC
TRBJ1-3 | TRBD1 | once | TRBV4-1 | CASSQGFRGPGNTIYF | TGCGCCAGCAGCCAAGGGTTCAGGGGGCCTGGAAACACCATATATTTT
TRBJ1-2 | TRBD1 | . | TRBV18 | CASSPPNSGQGAIYGYTF | TGTGCCAGCTCACCACCGAATAGCGGACAGGGGGCAATCTATGGCTACACCTTC
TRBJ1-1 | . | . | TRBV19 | CASSIPTWGGEAFF | TGTGCCAGTAGTATTCCCACATGGGGTGGTGAAGCTTTCTTT
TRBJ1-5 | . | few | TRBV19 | CASTPPGFSNQPQHF | TGTGCCAGTACCCCTCCGGGCTTTAGCAATCAGCCCCAGCATTTT
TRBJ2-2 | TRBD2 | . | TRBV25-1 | CASSEWSGTAGELFF | TGTGCCAGCAGTGAATGGAGCGGGACCGCCGGGGAGCTGTTTTTT
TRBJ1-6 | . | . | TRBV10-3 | CAISDPEGGNNSPLHF | TGTGCCATCAGTGACCCCGAGGGGGGAAATAATTCACCCCTCCACTTT
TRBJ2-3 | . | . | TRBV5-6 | CASSLRASTDTQYF | TGTGCCAGCAGCTTGCGGGCTAGCACAGATACGCAGTATTTT
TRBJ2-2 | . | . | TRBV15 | CATSRDRRESGELFF | TGTGCCACCAGCAGAGATAGGAGGGAGTCCGGGGAGCTGTTTTTT
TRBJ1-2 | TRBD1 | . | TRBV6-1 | CASTSGQGGGYGYTF | TGTGCCAGCACTAGCGGACAGGGGGGCGGCTATGGCTACACCTTC
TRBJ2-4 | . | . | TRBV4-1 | CASSQEQPGLGIQYF | TGCGCCAGCAGCCAGGAACAACCGGGCCTGGGCATTCAGTACTTC
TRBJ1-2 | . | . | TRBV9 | CASSVATTVGYGYTF | TGTGCCAGCAGCGTAGCTACGACGGTGGGCTATGGCTACACCTTC
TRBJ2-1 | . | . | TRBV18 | CASSPPNRPYNEQFF | TGTGCCAGCTCACCACCGAACAGGCCCTACAATGAGCAGTTCTTC
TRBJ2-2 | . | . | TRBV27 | CASSDRLRPGELFF | TGTGCCAGCAGCGACAGGTTACGGCCCGGGGAGCTGTTTTTT
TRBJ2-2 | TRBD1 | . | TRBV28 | CATFRQGASTGELFF | TGTGCCACCTTCCGACAGGGCGCGAGCACCGGGGAGCTGTTTTTT
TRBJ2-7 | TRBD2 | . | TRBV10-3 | CAISVPSGGPAGSHEQYF | TGTGCCATCAGTGTCCCTAGCGGGGGCCCTGCTGGCAGCCACGAGCAGTACTTC
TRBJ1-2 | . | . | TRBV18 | CASSPVRGTSGGRGYTF | TGTGCCAGCTCACCCGTTCGGGGAACGTCTGGGGGCCGGGGCTACACCTTC
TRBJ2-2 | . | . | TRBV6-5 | CASTSANTGELFF | TGTGCCAGCACATCCGCGAACACCGGGGAGCTGTTTTTT
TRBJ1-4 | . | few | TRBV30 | CAFKAGGLKLFF | TGTGCCTTTAAAGCGGGGGGCCTAAAACTGTTTTTT
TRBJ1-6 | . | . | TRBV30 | CAWSGQGDSPLHF | TGTGCCTGGAGTGGGCAGGGAGATTCACCCCTCCACTTT
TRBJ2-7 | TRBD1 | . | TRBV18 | CASSPLDRAAEQYF | TGTGCCAGCTCACCACTAGACAGGGCGGCCGAGCAGTACTTC
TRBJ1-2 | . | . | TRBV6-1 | CASSEAFPPSRGYTF | TGTGCCAGCAGTGAAGCGTTCCCGCCGTCCAGGGGCTACACCTTC
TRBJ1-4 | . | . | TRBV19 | CASRRDEKLFF | TGTGCCAGTAGGAGGGATGAAAAACTGTTTTTT
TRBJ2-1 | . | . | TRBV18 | CASSNQVSNNEQFF | TGTGCCAGCTCGAACCAGGTTTCCAACAATGAGCAGTTCTTC
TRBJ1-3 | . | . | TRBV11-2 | CASSLAAGNTIYF | TGTGCCAGCAGCTTAGCCGCTGGAAACACCATATATTTT
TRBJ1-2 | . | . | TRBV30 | CAWSTPGGGHGYTF | TGTGCCTGGAGTACTCCCGGTGGAGGGCATGGCTACACCTTC